The 10 T cell receptor beta chains below were found in one sample sequenced in a study of Ad26.COV2.S vaccination and SARS-CoV-2 variants. The treatment was: some 19 received Ad26.COV2.S at low or high dose, single or two shots; 5 received placebo; per-sample allocation not given. Specimens were obtained on day 63 following the first vaccine or placebo injection. Assay used: immunoSEQ multiplex PCR; TCRdb lists only in-frame clones, some missing. This sample has hundreds of thousands of clones, with approximately 83% found just once. Sequenced here: peripheral blood, sampled in a trial of Ad26.COV2.S vaccine versus placebo. The receptor set was obtained from a person aged 18-60 years who received the Ad26.COV2.S COVID-19 vaccine or a placebo.

V gene TRBV19 combines with J gene TRBJ1-6, with D unclear. The CDR3 sequence is 14 residues long. Trimming left V 5 bases short and J 9 bases short, with 14 bases between. CDR1 is LNHDA, CDR2 SQIVND, per germline (reference sequence). The CDR3 loop reads CASSDNGWASPLHF. CDR3 coding DNA: TGTGCCAGTAGTGACAACGGGTGGGCTTCACCCCTCCACTTT.

The rearrangement uses TRBV15 and TRBJ1-6; possible D gene TRBD1, 5 bases. V was cut by 2 bases and J by 9 bases, with 8 bases left in between. This CDR3 has 13 residues. Germline CDR1 LNHNV, CDR2 YYDKDF (reference sequence). CDR3 DNA sequence: TGTGCCACCAGCAGAAGGGGCAGTTCACCCCTCCACTTT. Encoded protein: CATSRRGSSPLHF.

The chain links TRBV6-5 to TRBJ1-5; D ambiguous. CDR1 is MNHEY and CDR2 is SVGAGI in the germline V gene. The CDR3 sequence is 13 residues long. V shed 8 bases and J shed 1 base, with 9 bases lying between them. CDR3 nucleotide sequence: TGTGCCAGCGGAGTGGACAGCAATCAGCCCCAGCATTTT. Residues: CASGVDSNQPQHF.

To note about this clone: It is unclear where the CDR3 begins or ends on the DNA, so no DNA is shown, and the CDR3 is as TCRdb lists it. This chain uses TRBV12-1 with TRBJ1-5. TRBV12-1 is an annotated pseudogene. From its first to its last residue, the CDR3 has 15 amino acids. CDR3 residues: CASSFAGGIGQPQHF.

The rearrangement joins TRBV29-1 to TRBJ1-4; D is possibly TRBD1 (6 bases). The CDR3 totals 14 residues. Germline CDR1 and CDR2: SQVTM and ANQGSEA. Trimming stripped 6 bases from V and 2 bases from J, with 13 bases between. The CDR3 bases are TGCAGCGTCGGAGGGGGGGACACTAATGAAAAACTGTTTTTT. Residues: CSVGGGDTNEKLFF.

This clone was detected a few times. This same CDR3 is encoded by further DNA sequences in the sample. This chain uses TRBV18 with TRBJ1-5; D gene unclear. CDR3 length: 13 residues. Trimming left V 2 bases short and J 0 bases short, with 2 bases between. The germline gives CDR1 KGHSH, CDR2 LQKENI. The CDR3 loop reads CASSPDSNQPQHF. The CDR3 nucleotides read TGTGCCAGCTCACCAGATAGCAATCAGCCCCAGCATTTT.

The chain joins TRBV19 to TRBJ2-3, with no clear D. V was clipped by 6 bases and J by 1 base, with 17 bases between them. Germline values: CDR1 LNHDA, CDR2 SQIVND (reference sequence). The CDR3 has 16 amino acids. Written as DNA, the CDR3 is TGTGCCAGTAGCCCATCTAGGAGTGGCGGCACAGATACGCAGTATTTT. Translation: CASSPSRSGGTDTQYF. Drawing the rest from reference TRBV19 and TRBJ2-3, the complete variable domain is DGGITQSPKYLFRKEGQNVTLSCEQNLNHDAMYWYRQDPGQGLRLIYYSQIVNDFQKGDIAEGYSVSREKKESFPLTVTSAQKNPTAFYLCASSPSRSGGTDTQYFGPGTRLTVL.

This chain joins TRBV6-5 and TRBJ2-5; D gene ambiguous. The ends were cut back, 2 bases at V and 5 bases at J, with 6 bases in the middle. The CDR3 is 12 amino acids. The germline V gene encodes CDR1 MNHEY and CDR2 SVGAGI. The CDR3 region is CASSYNWETQYF. CDR3 nucleotides: TGTGCCAGCAGTTACAATTGGGAGACCCAGTACTTC.

The chain has TRBV9 and TRBJ2-2; D gene ambiguous. V was clipped by 0 bases and J by 6 bases, with 9 bases between them. CDR1 and CDR2 from the germline V gene are SGDLS and YYNGEE. The CDR3 length is 14 residues. The CDR3 nucleotides are TGTGCCAGCAGCGTAGCTACGGGCGCCGGGGAGCTGTTTTTT. The encoded protein is CASSVATGAGELFF.

V and J are TRBV11-3 and TRBJ2-7, with 11 bases lining up with TRBD2. CDR3 length: 16 residues. Germline V gene lookup returns CDR1 SGHNT and CDR2 YENEEA. Trimming cost V 3 bases and J 0 bases; bases outside gene matches: 4. The CDR3 region has the DNA TGTGCCAGCAGCTTTAGCGGGAGGGTTCTCTCCTACGAGCAGTACTTC. Translating gives CASSFSGRVLSYEQYF.